A selection of T cell receptor beta chains follows, all from one sample in a study of identical twins. TCRdb itself ran the 5' RACE reads through MiXCR, one entry per CDR3 protein. Here the sample spans about 340,000 distinct CDR3 sequences, over 9% being singletons. Another study also made use of these data, one on yellow fever vaccine responses in identical twins.

Sequences were obtained from CD8+ T cells sorted from blood. These receptors were collected from a woman in her late teens or twenties in good health. Both conserved end residues are part of each CDR3. Each record gives: V gene, D gene, J gene, clone size, CDR3 length, CDR3 DNA, CDR3 protein. A D gene is named only where the DNA matches it firmly. Where a row states a size, it is once, few, many or the class of an expanded clone; other rows omit it.

>TRBV12-3/TRBV12-4|.|TRBJ2-4|.|14
TGTGCCAGCAGTCCCCCAGCGACCCAGGACATTCAGTACTTC
CASSPPATQDIQYF
>TRBV27|.|TRBJ2-1|.|15
TGTGCCAGCAGTTTAGTGCGACTAGCCTACAATGAGCAGTTCTTC
CASSLVRLAYNEQFF
>TRBV7-9|TRBD2|TRBJ2-1|.|15
TGTGCCAGCACCCCGCTAGCGGGAGGTCCCAATGAGCAGTTCTTC
CASTPLAGGPNEQFF
>TRBV7-8|TRBD1|TRBJ1-1|.|14
TGTGCCAGCACCTCTGACAGGGGTTTTGCTGAAGCTTTCTTT
CASTSDRGFAEAFF
>TRBV28|.|TRBJ1-5|.|16
TGTGCCAGCAGTTTATATGGCAGCGGGAGCAATCAGCCCCAGCATTTT
CASSLYGSGSNQPQHF
>TRBV5-5|.|TRBJ2-7|.|17
TGTGCCAGCAGCTTGGCCGCGTGGGACAACTACTCCTACGAGCAGTACTTC
CASSLAAWDNYSYEQYF
>TRBV28|.|TRBJ2-1|.|8
TGTGCCAGCAGGCCCGGGACCTTC
CASRPGTF
>TRBV4-1|.|TRBJ1-1|few|14
TGCGCCAGCAGCCAAAAATCAGCCCCATCGGAAGCTTTCTTT
CASSQKSAPSEAFF
>TRBV3-1|.|TRBJ2-3|few|12
TGTGCCAGCCGAGCCCGCACAGATACGCAGTATTTT
CASRARTDTQYF
>TRBV2|.|TRBJ2-4|many|17
TGTGCCAGCAGTGAAGCGGCCGCTACCTTAGCCAAAAACATTCAGTACTTC
CASSEAAATLAKNIQYF
>TRBV6-1|.|TRBJ2-3|few|16
TGTGCCAGCAGCCCCCAGGGGGGTCTTAGCACAGATACGCAGTATTTT
CASSPQGGLSTDTQYF
>TRBV10-2|.|TRBJ1-4|few|13
TGCGCCAGCAGTGAAGGTTTTAATGAAAAACTGTTTTTT
CASSEGFNEKLFF
>TRBV6-2/TRBV6-3|.|TRBJ2-1|.|20
TGTGCCAGCAGTTACCGAACCACTTATGTCGAGGTTCCATCCTACAATGAGCAGTTCTTC
CASSYRTTYVEVPSYNEQFF
>TRBV9|.|TRBJ2-7|few|14
TGTGCCAGCAGCGCCGAGGGGGGAGGGCTCGAGCAGTACTTC
CASSAEGGGLEQYF
>TRBV28|.|TRBJ2-1|few|13
TGTGCCAGCAGTTTACCCATCGGCGATGAGCAGTTCTTC
CASSLPIGDEQFF
>TRBV28|TRBD1|TRBJ2-3|few|14
TGTGCCAGCAGTGTGGGACAGGGGGGAGATACGCAGTATTTT
CASSVGQGGDTQYF
>TRBV7-8|.|TRBJ2-7|few|15
TGTGCCAGCAGCTTAGGGGGCAGACCATCCTACGAGCAGTACTTC
CASSLGGRPSYEQYF